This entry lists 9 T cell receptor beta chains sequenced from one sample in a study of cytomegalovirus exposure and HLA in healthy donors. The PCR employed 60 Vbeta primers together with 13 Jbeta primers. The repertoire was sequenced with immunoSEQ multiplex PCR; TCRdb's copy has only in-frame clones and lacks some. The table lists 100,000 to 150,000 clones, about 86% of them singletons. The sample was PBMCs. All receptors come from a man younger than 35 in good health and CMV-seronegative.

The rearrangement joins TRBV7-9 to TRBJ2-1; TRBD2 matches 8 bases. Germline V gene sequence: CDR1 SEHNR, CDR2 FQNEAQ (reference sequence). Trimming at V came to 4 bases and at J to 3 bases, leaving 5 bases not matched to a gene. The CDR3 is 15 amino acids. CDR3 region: CASSSSGGFYNEQFF. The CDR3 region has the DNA TGTGCCAGCAGCTCGAGCGGGGGTTTCTACAATGAGCAGTTCTTC.

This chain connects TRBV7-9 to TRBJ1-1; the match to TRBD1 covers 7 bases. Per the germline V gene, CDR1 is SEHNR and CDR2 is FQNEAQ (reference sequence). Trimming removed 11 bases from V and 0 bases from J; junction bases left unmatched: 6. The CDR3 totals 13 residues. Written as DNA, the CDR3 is TGTGCCTCCCGACAGGGCTTGAACACTGAAGCTTTCTTT. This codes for CASRQGLNTEAFF.

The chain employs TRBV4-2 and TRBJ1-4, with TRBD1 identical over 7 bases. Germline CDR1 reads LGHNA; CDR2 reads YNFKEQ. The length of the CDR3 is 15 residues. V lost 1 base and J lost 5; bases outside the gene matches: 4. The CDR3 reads CASSQATGRNEKLFF. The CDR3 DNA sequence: TGTGCCAGCAGCCAAGCGACAGGGCGGAATGAAAAACTGTTTTTT.

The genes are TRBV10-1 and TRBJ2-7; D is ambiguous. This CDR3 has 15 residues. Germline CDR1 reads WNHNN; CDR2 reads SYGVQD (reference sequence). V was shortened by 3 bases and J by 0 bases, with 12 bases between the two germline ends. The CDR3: CASSDLAAPSYEQYF. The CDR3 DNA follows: TGCGCCAGCAGTGATTTGGCTGCACCCTCCTACGAGCAGTACTTC.

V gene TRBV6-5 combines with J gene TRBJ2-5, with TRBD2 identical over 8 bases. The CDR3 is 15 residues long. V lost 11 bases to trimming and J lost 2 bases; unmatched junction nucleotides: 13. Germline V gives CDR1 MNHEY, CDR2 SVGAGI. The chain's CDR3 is CAVGEQRGFQETQYF. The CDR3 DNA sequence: TGTGCCGTGGGGGAACAGCGGGGGTTTCAAGAGACCCAGTACTTC.

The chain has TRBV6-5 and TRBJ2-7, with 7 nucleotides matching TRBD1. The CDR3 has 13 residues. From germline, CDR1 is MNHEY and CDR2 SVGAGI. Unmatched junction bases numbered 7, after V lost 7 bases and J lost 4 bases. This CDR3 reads CASTRQGVYEQYF. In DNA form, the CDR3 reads TGTGCCAGCACCCGACAGGGAGTTTACGAGCAGTACTTC.

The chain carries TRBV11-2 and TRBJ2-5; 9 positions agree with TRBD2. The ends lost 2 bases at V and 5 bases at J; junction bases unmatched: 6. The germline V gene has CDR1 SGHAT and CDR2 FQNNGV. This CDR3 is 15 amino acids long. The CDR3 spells CASSLPAGGMETQYF. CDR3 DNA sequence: TGTGCCAGCAGCTTACCAGCGGGGGGCATGGAGACCCAGTACTTC.

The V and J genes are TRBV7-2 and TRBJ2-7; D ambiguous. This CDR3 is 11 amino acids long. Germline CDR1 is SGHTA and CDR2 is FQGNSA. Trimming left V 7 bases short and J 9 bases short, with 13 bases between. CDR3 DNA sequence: TGTGCCAGCAACAAAAACCTGGTGCAGTACTTC. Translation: CASNKNLVQYF.

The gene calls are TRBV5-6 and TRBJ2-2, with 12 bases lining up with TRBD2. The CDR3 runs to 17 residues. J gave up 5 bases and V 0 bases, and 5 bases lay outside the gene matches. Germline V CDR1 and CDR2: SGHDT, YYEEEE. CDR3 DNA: TGTGCCAGCAGCTTGGTGCTAGCGGGGGGGAGAACCGGGGAGCTGTTTTTT. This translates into CASSLVLAGGRTGELFF.